A single sample is the source of the 22 T cell receptor beta chains below, sequenced in a study of T cell changes during pregnancy in multiple sclerosis. This table comes from immunoSEQ multiplex PCR, and its TCRdb copy is limited to in-frame clones, with some not included. The repertoire holds tens of thousands of clones, with roughly 90% as singletons. The starting material was peripheral blood, obtained after pregnancy. The receptors derive from a female donor in good health, enrolled as a control in a pregnancy study.

The chain is built from TRBV19 and TRBJ1-2; D is unresolved. Trimming removed 4 bases at V and 0 bases at J, with 12 bases between. The CDR3 is 15 amino acids. Germline values: CDR1 LNHDA, CDR2 SQIVND (reference sequence). The CDR3 is CASSTYSQTNYGYTF. Written as DNA, the CDR3 is TGTGCCAGTAGTACGTACAGCCAAACTAACTATGGCTACACCTTC.

The rearrangement uses TRBV19 and TRBJ2-5, with D perhaps TRBD2 (6 bases). V was clipped by 1 base and J by 7 bases, with 16 bases between them. The germline V gene has CDR1 LNHDA and CDR2 SQIVND (reference sequence). The CDR3 length is 15 residues. The CDR3, as DNA: TGTGCCAGTAGTATAGTTGGGCAGGGAGGAGGGACCCAGTACTTC. It codes for CASSIVGQGGGTQYF. The whole variable domain, remainder taken from reference TRBV19 and TRBJ2-5, is DGGITQSPKYLFRKEGQNVTLSCEQNLNHDAMYWYRQDPGQGLRLIYYSQIVNDFQKGDIAEGYSVSREKKESFPLTVTSAQKNPTAFYLCASSIVGQGGGTQYFGPGTRLLVL.

The chain couples TRBV7-9 to TRBJ1-5; unclear D gene. Germline V gene sequence: CDR1 SEHNR, CDR2 FQNEAQ (reference sequence). This CDR3 has 15 residues. The germline V and J ends were trimmed by 1 base and 6 bases, with 13 bases remaining between them. Written as DNA, the CDR3 is TGTGCCAGCAGCTTAGGAGGGATATCTGGTCAGCCCCAGCATTTT. Residues: CASSLGGISGQPQHF. Complete variable domain (other parts from reference TRBV7-9 and TRBJ1-5): DTGVSQNPRHKITKRGQNVTFRCDPISEHNRLYWYRQTLGQGPEFLTYFQNEAQLEKSRLLSDRFSAERPKGSFSTLEIQRTEQGDSAMYLCASSLGGISGQPQHFGDGTRLSIL.

The chain uses TRBV10-1 and TRBJ1-1; 10 bases map to TRBD1. Germline assignment: CDR1 WNHNN and CDR2 SYGVQD (reference sequence). With V trimmed by 0 bases and J by 1 base, 8 bases remained unmatched. The CDR3 covers 18 residues. The CDR3 DNA reads as TGCGCCAGCAGTGAGTCGGGGACAGGGGATGAGGGGAACACTGAAGCTTTCTTT. This codes for CASSESGTGDEGNTEAFF.

J is TRBJ1-6 and V is TRBV19; 9 nucleotides agree with TRBD1. V was pared by 5 bases and J by 9 bases, with 8 bases of the junction left unmatched. Germline-derived CDR1 and CDR2 are LNHDA and SQIVND (reference sequence). The CDR3 covers 15 residues. CDR3 bases: TGTGCCAGTAGTCTCCAGGGACAGGGATCTTCACCCCTCCACTTT. This sequence encodes CASSLQGQGSSPLHF.

This chain links TRBV6-5 with TRBJ1-1; D gene ambiguous. Trimming removed 5 bases from V and 1 base from J, with 14 bases in between. The germline CDR1 and CDR2 sequences are MNHEY and SVGAGI. This CDR3 has 15 residues. CDR3 region: CASSASIIPNTEAFF. CDR3 DNA: TGTGCCAGCAGTGCTTCTATAATCCCGAACACTGAAGCTTTCTTT.

This chain links TRBV5-1 with TRBJ2-7, with a weak D call TRBD2 (6 bases). The length of the CDR3 is 13 residues. V gave up 4 bases and J gave up 2 bases, with 10 bases separating them. Per germline, CDR1 SGHRS and CDR2 YFSETQ. The CDR3 DNA follows: TGCGCCAGCAGCCCGGAGGGTGCCTACGAGCAGTACTTC. This gives the protein CASSPEGAYEQYF.

The count of this clone is one. This rearrangement joins TRBV7-2 to TRBJ2-7; D unclear. This CDR3 has 12 amino acids. Looked up from germline, CDR1 is SGHTA and CDR2 is FQGNSA. V lost 5 bases to trimming and J lost 4 bases, with 9 bases between them. The CDR3 DNA reads TGTGCCAGCAGCAGGAACGGGTACGAGCAGTACTTC. Amino acid sequence: CASSRNGYEQYF.

The rearrangement links TRBV15 to TRBJ2-3; TRBD2 matches 15 bases. CDR1 is LNHNV and CDR2 is YYDKDF in the germline V gene (reference sequence). V was clipped by 2 bases and J by 9 bases; unmatched bases: 12. The CDR3 sequence is 18 residues long. The CDR3 loop is CATSRWGLAGGPGGTQYF. The CDR3 coding sequence is TGTGCCACCAGCAGATGGGGACTAGCGGGGGGCCCAGGGGGGACGCAGTATTTT.

The V and J genes are TRBV27 and TRBJ2-1; D possibly corresponds to TRBD1 (6 bases). CDR3 length: 14 amino acids. Per germline, CDR1 MNHEY and CDR2 SMNVEV (reference sequence). V lost 6 bases and J lost 2, with 11 bases in between. CDR3 residues: CASSPGTTYNEQFF. The CDR3 region has the DNA TGTGCCAGCAGCCCCGGGACAACCTACAATGAGCAGTTCTTC.

J is TRBJ1-2 and V is TRBV9, with D unclear. V lost 0 bases and J lost 1, with 13 bases in between. The CDR3 spans 16 residues. In germline, CDR1 is SGDLS, CDR2 YYNGEE. CDR3 in amino acids: CASSVDNEGNNYGYTF. The CDR3 DNA is TGTGCCAGCAGCGTAGATAATGAGGGAAATAACTATGGCTACACCTTC. The variable domain in full, with the rest retrieved from reference TRBV9 and TRBJ1-2, is DSGVTQTPKHLITATGQRVTLRCSPRSGDLSVYWYQQSLDQGLQFLIQYYNGEERAKGNILERFSAQQFPDLHSELNLSSLELGDSALYFCASSVDNEGNNYGYTFGSGTRLTVV.

This chain links TRBV5-6 with TRBJ1-3; weak D call: TRBD1 (6 bases). The CDR3 contains 17 residues. Trimming took 4 bases from V and 1 from J, leaving 18 bases between them. CDR1 is SGHDT and CDR2 is YYEEEE in the germline V gene. The chain's CDR3 is CASSRSETGLSGNTIYF. For the CDR3, the DNA is TGTGCCAGCAGCCGATCCGAAACAGGGCTTTCTGGAAACACCATATATTTT.

The chain has TRBV6-5 and TRBJ1-2; 11 nucleotides match TRBD1. Losses at the gene ends were 2 bases for V and 6 bases for J; bases not matched to a gene: 5. The CDR3 length is 15 residues. Germline V gene data show CDR1 as MNHEY and CDR2 as SVGAGI. The CDR3 spells CASSYGPGQGDGYTF. The CDR3 DNA reads TGTGCCAGCAGTTACGGACCGGGACAGGGGGATGGCTACACCTTC.

This rearrangement joins TRBV20-1 to TRBJ1-1, with 8 bases identical to TRBD1. This CDR3 comprises 11 residues. V lost 7 bases and J lost 4; bases outside the gene matches: 2. CDR1 and CDR2 from the germline V gene are DFQATT and SNEGSKA (reference sequence). In nucleotides, the CDR3 is TGCAGTGGCACAGGGGGCACTGAAGCTTTCTTT. This translates into CSGTGGTEAFF.

As regards this clone: Other nucleotide sequences from this sample produce the same CDR3. The genes are TRBV10-3 and TRBJ2-7; 9 bases are shared with TRBD1. The CDR3 covers 15 residues. With 2 bases clipped from V and 0 bases from J, the junction kept 2 bases outside the gene matches. CDR1 and CDR2 (germline): ENHRY, SYGVKD. This chain's CDR3 is CAISEGTGSSYEQYF. CDR3 nucleotides: TGTGCCATCAGTGAGGGGACAGGGAGCTCCTACGAGCAGTACTTC.

This chain connects TRBV15 to TRBJ1-1; 8 bases align to TRBD1. Germline CDR1 LNHNV, CDR2 YYDKDF (reference sequence). This CDR3 contains 16 residues. J gave up 2 bases and V 3 bases, and 8 bases lay outside the gene matches. The CDR3: CATSREPGQVNTEAFF. CDR3 sequence (DNA): TGTGCCACCAGCAGGGAACCGGGACAGGTAAACACTGAAGCTTTCTTT.

The J gene is TRBJ1-5, the V gene TRBV7-2; D might be TRBD1 (6 bases). The CDR3 sequence is 16 residues long. V lost 5 bases, J lost 7 bases, and 21 bases lay in between. Germline CDR1 reads SGHTA; CDR2 reads FQGNSA. The CDR3 here is CASSPVHLGAKQPQHF. The DNA for the CDR3 is TGTGCCAGCAGCCCCGTGCATCTGGGGGCTAAGCAGCCCCAGCATTTT.

The chain employs TRBV27 and TRBJ1-5; no reliable D call. The germline CDR1 and CDR2 sequences are MNHEY and SMNVEV (reference sequence). V lost 6 bases to trimming and J lost 5 bases, with 14 bases between them. The CDR3 loop spans 14 amino acids. CDR3 sequence: CASRPAGGHQPQHF. DNA of the CDR3: TGTGCCAGCAGGCCCGCCGGCGGGCATCAGCCCCAGCATTTT.

The V gene is TRBV4-3, the J gene TRBJ2-7, with no clear D. Germline loops: CDR1 LGHNA, CDR2 YSLEER. The CDR3 is made up of 14 amino acids. Trimming pared 0 bases from V and 0 bases from J, leaving 6 bases between. CDR3 bases: TGCGCCAGCAGCCAAGAGCACAGCTCCTACGAGCAGTACTTC. This translates into CASSQEHSSYEQYF.

This chain uses TRBV29-1 with TRBJ2-1; TRBD2 is a possible D gene (6 bases). The CDR3 consists of 14 residues. Germline V gene lookup returns CDR1 SQVTM and CDR2 ANQGSEA. Trimming left V 5 bases short and J 7 bases short, with 18 bases between. The DNA of the CDR3 is TGCAGCGTTCAAAGGGGAGCGGGTGGGAATGAGCAGTTCTTC. Protein product: CSVQRGAGGNEQFF.

Of note for this clone: At the DNA level, this CDR3 is encoded by other sequences in the same sample as well. The chain employs TRBV5-6 and TRBJ1-5; D gene unclear. The CDR3 length is 13 residues. V was cut by 0 bases and J by 4 bases, with 5 bases left in between. Germline V CDR1 and CDR2: SGHDT, YYEEEE. Written as DNA, the CDR3 is TGTGCCAGCAGCTTGGCGGGGAATCAGCCCCAGCATTTT. It translates to CASSLAGNQPQHF.

The chain has TRBV21-1 and TRBJ2-7; the listed D gene, TRBD2, was not tested against the DNA. TRBV21-1 constitutes a pseudogene. The CDR3 covers 15 residues. CDR3 residues: CASSGGLAEAYEQYF. Here the CDR3 DNA reads TGTGCCAGCAGCGGAGGACTAGCGGAGGCCTACGAGCAGTACTTC.